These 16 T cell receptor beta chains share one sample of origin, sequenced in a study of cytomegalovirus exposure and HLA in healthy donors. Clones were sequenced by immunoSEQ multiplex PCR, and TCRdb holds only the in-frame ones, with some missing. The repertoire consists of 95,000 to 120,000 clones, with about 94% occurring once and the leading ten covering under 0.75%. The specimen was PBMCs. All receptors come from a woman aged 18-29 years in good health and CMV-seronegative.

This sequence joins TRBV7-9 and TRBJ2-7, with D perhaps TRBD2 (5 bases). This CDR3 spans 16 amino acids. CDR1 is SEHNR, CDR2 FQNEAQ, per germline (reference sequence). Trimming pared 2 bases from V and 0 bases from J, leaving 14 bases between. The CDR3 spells CASSLSRGTSSYEQYF. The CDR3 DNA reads TGTGCCAGCAGCTTATCCCGGGGTACTAGCTCCTACGAGCAGTACTTC.

The CDR3 nucleotides read TGTGCCACCCGTAACGGGACTACCACCTACGAGCAGTACTTC. It codes for CATRNGTTTYEQYF. This chain connects TRBV2 to TRBJ2-7, with 7 positions matching TRBD2. Germline values: CDR1 SNHLY, CDR2 FYNNEI. CDR3 length equals 14 residues. The V and J ends lost 10 bases and 2 bases, in that order; junction bases with no gene match: 11.

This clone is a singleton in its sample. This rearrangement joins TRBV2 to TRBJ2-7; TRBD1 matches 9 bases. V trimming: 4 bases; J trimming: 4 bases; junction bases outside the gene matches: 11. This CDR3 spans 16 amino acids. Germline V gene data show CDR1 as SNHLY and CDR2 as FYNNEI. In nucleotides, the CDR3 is TGTGCCAGCAGTGCCGCCGGGACAGGGAATGGTTACGAGCAGTACTTC. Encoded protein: CASSAAGTGNGYEQYF.

In nucleotides, the CDR3 is TGCAGCGTTTTGAGACTAGCGGGTATAAGCACAGATACGCAGTATTTT. It codes for CSVLRLAGISTDTQYF. The J gene is TRBJ2-3, the V gene TRBV29-1; 10 bases are a match to TRBD2. This CDR3 contains 16 residues. Germline V gene lookup returns CDR1 SQVTM and CDR2 ANQGSEA. V was pared by 5 bases and J by 0 bases, with 8 bases of the junction left unmatched.

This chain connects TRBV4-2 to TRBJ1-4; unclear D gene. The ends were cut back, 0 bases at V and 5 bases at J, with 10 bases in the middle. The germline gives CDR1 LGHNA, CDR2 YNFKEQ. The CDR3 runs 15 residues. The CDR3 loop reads CASSQDFGRNEKLFF. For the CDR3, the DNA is TGTGCCAGCAGCCAAGATTTTGGGAGGAATGAAAAACTGTTTTTT.

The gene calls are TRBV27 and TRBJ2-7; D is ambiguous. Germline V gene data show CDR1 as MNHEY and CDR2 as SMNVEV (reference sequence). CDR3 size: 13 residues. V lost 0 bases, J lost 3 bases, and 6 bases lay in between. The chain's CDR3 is CASSLSAVYEQYF. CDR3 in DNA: TGTGCCAGCAGTTTATCTGCAGTCTACGAGCAGTACTTC.

The CDR3 DNA reads as TGTGCCTGGAGTGTACAGGGACTACCCTCCTACGAGCAGTACTTC. Translating gives CAWSVQGLPSYEQYF. This chain joins TRBV30 and TRBJ2-7, with a weak D call TRBD2 (7 bases). Per germline, CDR1 GTSNPN and CDR2 SVGIG (reference sequence). V dropped 0 bases and J dropped 0 bases, with 12 bases sitting between them. The CDR3 runs 15 residues.

CDR3 protein: CATTRLAGGNYEQYF. The CDR3 DNA reads TGTGCCACCACACGACTAGCGGGGGGGAATTACGAGCAGTACTTC. The rearrangement joins TRBV7-2 to TRBJ2-7; TRBD2 aligns across 14 bases. The germline CDR1 and CDR2 sequences are SGHTA and FQGNSA. CDR3 length: 15 residues. The V gene end was trimmed by 10 bases and the J gene end by 4 bases; junction bases not matched to a gene: 9.

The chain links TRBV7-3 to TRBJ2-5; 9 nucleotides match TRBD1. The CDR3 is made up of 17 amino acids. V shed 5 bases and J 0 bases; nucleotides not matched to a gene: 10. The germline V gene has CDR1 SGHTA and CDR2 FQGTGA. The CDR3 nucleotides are TGTGCCAGCAGCCCCGGGACAGGGAGGGAGAACCAAGAGACCCAGTACTTC. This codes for CASSPGTGRENQETQYF.

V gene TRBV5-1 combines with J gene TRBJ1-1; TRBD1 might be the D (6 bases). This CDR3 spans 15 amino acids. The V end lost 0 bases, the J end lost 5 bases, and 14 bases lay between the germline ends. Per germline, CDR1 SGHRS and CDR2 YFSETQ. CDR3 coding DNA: TGCGCCAGCAGCTTGGGCGCCAGGGGAGAGACTGAAGCTTTCTTT. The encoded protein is CASSLGARGETEAFF. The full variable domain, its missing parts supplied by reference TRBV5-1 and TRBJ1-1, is KAGVTQTPRYLIKTRGQQVTLSCSPISGHRSVSWYQQTPGQGLQFLFEYFSETQRNKGNFPGRFSGRQFSNSRSEMNVSTLELGDSALYLCASSLGARGETEAFFGQGTRLTVV.

This chain's CDR3 is CASSWQGLGDTEAFF. DNA of the CDR3: TGTGCCAGCAGTTGGCAGGGGTTAGGGGACACTGAAGCTTTCTTT. The chain combines TRBV27 with TRBJ1-1, with D perhaps matching TRBD1 (6 bases). V was shortened by 4 bases and J by 3 bases, with 15 bases between the two germline ends. Germline CDR1 is MNHEY and CDR2 is SMNVEV (reference sequence). The CDR3 has 15 amino acids.

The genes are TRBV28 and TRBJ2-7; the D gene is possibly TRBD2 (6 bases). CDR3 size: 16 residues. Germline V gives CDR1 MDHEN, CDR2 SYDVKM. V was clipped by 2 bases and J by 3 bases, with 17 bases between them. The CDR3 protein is CASSLGVGGWGYEQYF. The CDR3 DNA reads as TGTGCCAGCAGTTTAGGGGTCGGGGGATGGGGCTACGAGCAGTACTTC. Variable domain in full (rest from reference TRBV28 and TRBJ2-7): DVKVTQSSRYLVKRTGEKVFLECVQDMDHENMFWYRQDPGLGLRLIYFSYDVKMKEKGDIPEGYSVSREKKERFSLILESASTNQTSMYLCASSLGVGGWGYEQYFGPGTRLTVT.

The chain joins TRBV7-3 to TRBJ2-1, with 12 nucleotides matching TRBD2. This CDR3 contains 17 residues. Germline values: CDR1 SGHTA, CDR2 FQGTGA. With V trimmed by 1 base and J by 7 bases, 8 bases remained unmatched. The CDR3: CASSLKGGLAGTNEQFF. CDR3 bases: TGTGCCAGCAGCTTAAAGGGCGGACTAGCGGGGACAAATGAGCAGTTCTTC.

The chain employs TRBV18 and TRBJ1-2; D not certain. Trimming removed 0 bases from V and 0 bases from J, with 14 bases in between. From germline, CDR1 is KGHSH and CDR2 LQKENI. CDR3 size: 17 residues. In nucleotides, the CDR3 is TGTGCCAGCTCACCACCTAGGGAGGCGCGAGCTAACTATGGCTACACCTTC. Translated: CASSPPREARANYGYTF.

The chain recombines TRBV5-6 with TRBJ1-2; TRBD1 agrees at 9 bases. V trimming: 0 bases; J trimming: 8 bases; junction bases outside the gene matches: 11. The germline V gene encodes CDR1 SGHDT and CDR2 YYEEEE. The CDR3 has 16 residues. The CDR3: CASSLDSVGQGRGYTF. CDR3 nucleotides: TGTGCCAGCAGCTTGGATTCGGTGGGACAGGGTCGAGGCTACACCTTC.

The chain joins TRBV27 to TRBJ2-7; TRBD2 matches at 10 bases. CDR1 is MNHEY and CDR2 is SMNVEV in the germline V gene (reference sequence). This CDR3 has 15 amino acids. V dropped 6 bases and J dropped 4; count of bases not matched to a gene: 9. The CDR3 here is CASRMSGGGWYEQYF. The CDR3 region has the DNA TGTGCCAGCAGGATGAGCGGGGGGGGATGGTACGAGCAGTACTTC.